The 29 T cell receptor beta chains below were found in one sample sequenced in a study of quantifying T cell responses using KT2 cells. The wider study: cDNA was made from DNase-treated RNA using alpha and beta constant primers.

A single-stranded UMI oligo with SP2 sequence was ligated to cDNA 3' ends. The first PCR ran 3 to 5 cycles with an equimolar RC1.1 and RC1.2 beta primer mix. TCRdb reprocessed the UMI-ligation and nested PCR reads via MiXCR and lists one record per CDR3 protein. The table records about 30,000 distinct CDR3 sequences, about 7.3% of them present only once. Sequenced sample: PBMCs spiked with cells of the T cell clone KT2. These receptors all come from a human donor.

This clonotype was counted ten times or more. V usage is TRBV6-5 and J usage is TRBJ2-3, with 7 bases fitting TRBD2. There are 13 residues in the CDR3. The junction had 5 bases not matched to a gene; V was cut back by 5 bases and J by 6 bases. Looked up from germline, CDR1 is MNHEY and CDR2 is SVGAGI. As DNA, the CDR3 is TGTGCCAGCAGTCAACGGCGGGAGGATACGCAGTATTTT. It codes for CASSQRREDTQYF.

This clonotype occurred many times. The CDR3 loop reads CSAGREGGEQYF. CDR3 in DNA: TGCAGCGCTGGGCGGGAAGGGGGCGAGCAGTACTTC. The rearrangement links TRBV29-1 to TRBJ2-7, with D perhaps TRBD1 or TRBD2 (6 bases each). Germline V gives CDR1 SQVTM, CDR2 ANQGSEA. This CDR3 contains 12 residues. V was pared by 7 bases and J by 6 bases, with 16 bases between.

Ten or more counts support this clonotype. The chain has TRBV11-2 and TRBJ2-1; D call uncertain. The ends were cut back, 0 bases at V and 8 bases at J, with 17 bases in the middle. Looked up from germline, CDR1 is SGHAT and CDR2 is FQNNGV. CDR3 length: 16 residues. CDR3 sequence reads: CASSLDLRAFQDEQFF. CDR3 DNA sequence: TGTGCCAGCAGCTTAGATCTCCGGGCCTTTCAGGATGAGCAGTTCTTC.

V and J are TRBV20-1 and TRBJ2-7; the match to TRBD1 covers 11 bases. CDR1 is DFQATT, CDR2 SNEGSKA, per germline (reference sequence). The trim removed 1 base at V and 2 bases at J, leaving 1 base unmatched. The CDR3 sequence is 14 residues long. The CDR3 coding sequence is TGCAGTGCTAGAGTGGGACAGGGGGCCTACGAGCAGTACTTC. Its translation is CSARVGQGAYEQYF.

In its sample, this clonotype was seen many times. The chain uses TRBV6-2 or TRBV6-3 and TRBJ2-3; 8 bases are shared with TRBD2. Germline V lookup: CDR1 MNHEY, CDR2 SVGEGT. The CDR3 totals 16 residues. V trimming: 2 bases; J trimming: 2 bases; junction bases outside the gene matches: 6. CDR3 loop: CASSYAGLEFTDTQYF. In nucleotides, the CDR3 is TGTGCCAGCAGTTACGCGGGACTAGAGTTCACAGATACGCAGTATTTT.

This clonotype was counted only a few times. The CDR3 region has the DNA TGTGCCAGCAGTTTATGGCGGAACCCCTCCTACAATGAGCAGTTCTTC. Translated, it gives CASSLWRNPSYNEQFF. V and J are TRBV12-3 or TRBV12-4 and TRBJ2-1, with unresolved D. This CDR3 region has 16 residues. Trimming left V 2 bases short and J 0 bases short, with 11 bases between.

This clonotype occurred many times. The genes are TRBV12-3 or TRBV12-4 and TRBJ1-1; D possibly corresponds to TRBD1 (5 bases). This CDR3 has 18 residues. V lost 0 bases and J 1 base, leaving 18 bases between the germline ends. The CDR3 DNA reads TGTGCCAGCAGTTTAGCGCGAGGGGAGGCTGTCACGAACACTGAAGCTTTCTTT. This sequence encodes CASSLARGEAVTNTEAFF.

Only a few counts were recorded for this clonotype. The rearrangement links TRBV7-9 to TRBJ2-2; 10 nucleotides line up with TRBD2. Germline V CDR1 and CDR2: SEHNR, FQNEAQ (reference sequence). This CDR3 is 19 amino acids long. V lost 5 bases to trimming and J lost 4 bases; unmatched junction nucleotides: 16. The CDR3 sequence: CASSPRGPSAGGPTGELFF. The CDR3 DNA follows: TGTGCCAGCAGCCCTAGAGGCCCCTCAGCGGGGGGGCCCACCGGGGAGCTGTTTTTT.

As concerns this clonotype: This may arise from a read error, as a much more abundant clone is one base away. The chain links TRBV29-1 to TRBJ2-3; weak D call: TRBD2 (7 bases). This CDR3 spans 15 amino acids. The V end lost 4 bases, the J end lost 4 bases, and 18 bases lay between the germline ends. Germline-derived CDR1 and CDR2 are SQVTM and ANQGSEA. The CDR3 nucleotides are TGCAGCGTTGTTGGCGGGGGCGCCCAGGCAGATACGCAGTATTTT. This translates into CSVVGGGAQADTQYF.

This clonotype came up a few times. The chain employs TRBV4-1 and TRBJ1-1, with a weak D call TRBD1 (6 bases). The germline gives CDR1 MGHRA, CDR2 YSYEKL. V shed 5 bases and J shed 2 bases, with 12 bases lying between them. This CDR3 is built from 14 residues. CDR3 in amino acids: CASSYRQENTEAFF. In DNA form, the CDR3 reads TGCGCCAGCAGCTACCGACAGGAAAACACTGAAGCTTTCTTT.

In its sample, this clonotype was seen many times. CDR3 residues: CASSQLGDSSTDTQYF. Written as DNA, the CDR3 is TGTGCCAGCAGTCAACTTGGGGACTCTAGCACAGATACGCAGTATTTT. The genes are TRBV6-4 and TRBJ2-3; weak D call: TRBD2 (6 bases). V lost 5 bases to trimming and J lost 0 bases, with 15 bases between them. Germline lookup yields CDR1 MRHNA and CDR2 SNTAGT. The CDR3 extends over 16 amino acids.

This clonotype was observed many times. The CDR3 nucleotides are TGTGCCAGCAGCCCGAGACGGGAAAATCAGCCCCAGCATTTT. It encodes CASSPRRENQPQHF. The V call is TRBV7-8, the J call TRBJ1-5; no firm D call. The CDR3 is 14 residues long. Per the germline V gene, CDR1 is SGHVS and CDR2 is FQNEAQ. V was cut by 5 bases and J by 4 bases, with 12 bases left in between.

J is TRBJ1-1 and V is TRBV18; D gene ambiguous. The CDR3 runs to 13 residues. Trimming pared 2 bases from V and 5 bases from J, leaving 9 bases between. Germline loops: CDR1 KGHSH, CDR2 LQKENI. In nucleotides, the CDR3 is TGTGCCAGCTCACCAGCCGGTGGGACTGAAGCTTTCTTT. Protein: CASSPAGGTEAFF.

This chain uses TRBV20-1 with TRBJ2-1; 9 bases agree with TRBD2. The V gene's germline CDR1 is DFQATT and CDR2 SNEGSKA (reference sequence). The length of the CDR3 is 12 residues. Losses at the gene ends were 6 bases for V and 9 bases for J; bases not matched to a gene: 6. Written as DNA, the CDR3 is TGCAGTGCCTCTAGCGGGGTGCGTGAGCAGTTCTTC. Protein sequence: CSASSGVREQFF.

The chain combines TRBV7-2 with TRBJ2-2; 11 bases fit TRBD1. The CDR3 is made up of 15 amino acids. Looked up from germline, CDR1 is SGHTA and CDR2 is FQGNSA. V lost 7 bases, J lost 4 bases, and 5 bases stayed unmatched. The CDR3 is CASTGTGGFTGELFF. CDR3 DNA sequence: TGTGCCAGCACCGGGACAGGGGGATTCACCGGGGAGCTGTTTTTT.

As to this clonotype: This may be a read error: a much more frequent sequence differs by one nucleotide. This chain links TRBV2 with TRBJ2-3; D not certain. CDR3 length: 15 amino acids. Per the germline V gene, CDR1 is SNHLY and CDR2 is FYNNEI. The CDR3 bases are TGTACCAGCAGTGAAGAGGCCAGGACGTTCGATACGCAGTATTTT. It codes for CTSSEEARTFDTQYF. The whole variable domain, filled in from reference TRBV2 and TRBJ2-3, reads EPEVTQTPSHQVTQMGQEVILRCVPISNHLYFYWYRQILGQKVEFLVSFYNNEISEKSEIFDDQFSVERPDGSNFTLKIRSTKLEDSAMYFCTSSEEARTFDTQYFGPGTRLTVL.

Many counts were recorded for this clonotype. V gene TRBV6-4 combines with J gene TRBJ2-1; 13 bases line up with TRBD2. Per the germline V gene, CDR1 is MRHNA and CDR2 is SNTAGT. V was pared by 4 bases and J by 6 bases, with 0 bases of the junction left unmatched. This CDR3 comprises 14 residues. CDR3 sequence: CASSGTSGGNEQFF. In DNA form, the CDR3 reads TGTGCCAGCAGTGGGACTAGCGGGGGCAATGAGCAGTTCTTC.

This clonotype was seen repeatedly, ten times or more. This rearrangement joins TRBV6-1 to TRBJ1-1; perhaps TRBD1 as D (5 bases). The CDR3 is 14 residues long. Germline V gene lookup returns CDR1 MNHNS and CDR2 SASEGT. The V end was cut by 1 base, the J end by 0 bases, with 6 bases between. CDR3 loop: CASSEGGMNTEAFF. CDR3 in DNA: TGTGCCAGCAGTGAAGGGGGGATGAACACTGAAGCTTTCTTT.

In this sample, this clonotype turned up many times. The chain links TRBV20-1 to TRBJ1-2; D perhaps matches TRBD1 (6 bases). Germline values: CDR1 DFQATT, CDR2 SNEGSKA (reference sequence). The CDR3 length is 15 residues. The V end lost 7 bases, the J end lost 3 bases, and 21 bases lay between the germline ends. CDR3 protein: CSVPPGGGSDYGYTF. The CDR3 bases are TGCAGTGTCCCACCGGGCGGGGGCAGCGACTATGGCTACACCTTC.

This clonotype came up many times. The chain employs TRBV29-1 and TRBJ2-7; 9 nucleotides agree with TRBD1. Germline CDR1 is SQVTM and CDR2 is ANQGSEA. The CDR3 spans 13 residues. J was trimmed by 2 bases and V by 3 bases; bases with no gene match: 2. DNA of the CDR3: TGCAGCGTTGATGGACAGGGGCCCTACGAGCAGTACTTC. Translating it yields CSVDGQGPYEQYF.

This clonotype was seen repeatedly, ten times or more. The V gene is TRBV6-4, the J gene TRBJ1-2; D gene uncertain. Looked up from germline, CDR1 is MRHNA and CDR2 is SNTAGT. This CDR3 has 10 amino acids. V was pared by 6 bases and J by 8 bases, with 7 bases between. The CDR3 nucleotides read TGTGCCAGCAGCCTACCCGGCTACACCTTC. Amino acid sequence: CASSLPGYTF.

The chain recombines TRBV24-1 with TRBJ1-1; D is undetermined. Germline CDR1 KGHDR, CDR2 SFDVKD. The CDR3 is 13 amino acids. Trimming took 5 bases from V and 5 from J, leaving 11 bases between them. The CDR3 region has the DNA TGTGCCACCAGTGGGGGATCCCGAACTGAAGCTTTCTTT. Translated, it gives CATSGGSRTEAFF.

This chain links TRBV6-2 or TRBV6-3 with TRBJ2-5, with D unclear. CDR3 length equals 11 residues. Per the germline V gene, CDR1 is MNHEY and CDR2 is SVGEGT. Trimming left V 6 bases short and J 10 bases short, with 12 bases between. CDR3 nucleotides: TGTGCCAGCAGCCTCCATAGGGACCAGTACTTC. Translated, it gives CASSLHRDQYF.

In this sample, this clonotype turned up many times. The chain links TRBV4-3 to TRBJ2-5, with D perhaps matching TRBD2 (6 bases). CDR1 is LGHNA, CDR2 YSLEER, per germline. Trimming pared 0 bases from V and 5 bases from J, leaving 10 bases between. The CDR3 loop spans 14 amino acids. As DNA, the CDR3 is TGCGCCAGCAGCCAAGAACTAGCTCTGGAGACCCAGTACTTC. It specifies CASSQELALETQYF.

This clonotype came up a few times. Here the CDR3 reads CASSPYRTSGGLSYVDEQYF. CDR3 DNA sequence: TGTGCCAGCAGCCCGTACCGGACTAGCGGGGGCCTGAGTTATGTGGACGAGCAGTACTTC. The V gene is TRBV7-9, the J gene TRBJ2-7, with 13 bases aligning to TRBD2. Germline CDR1 is SEHNR and CDR2 is FQNEAQ (reference sequence). The CDR3 extends over 20 amino acids. V lost 5 bases, J lost 5 bases, and 21 bases stayed unmatched. Full variable domain (remainder filled in from reference TRBV7-9 and TRBJ2-7): DTGVSQNPRHKITKRGQNVTFRCDPISEHNRLYWYRQTLGQGPEFLTYFQNEAQLEKSRLLSDRFSAERPKGSFSTLEIQRTEQGDSAMYLCASSPYRTSGGLSYVDEQYFGPGTRLTVT.

In this sample, this clonotype turned up many times. The rearrangement links TRBV20-1 to TRBJ2-3; TRBD2 matches at 11 bases. With V trimmed by 2 bases and J by 7 bases, 5 bases remained unmatched. CDR1 is DFQATT, CDR2 SNEGSKA, per germline (reference sequence). The CDR3 is 14 residues long. CDR3 nucleotides: TGCAGTGCTAGATTAGGACTAGCGGGCTATACGCAGTATTTT. This sequence encodes CSARLGLAGYTQYF.

This clonotype was picked up many times. The rearrangement uses TRBV7-9 and TRBJ2-3; TRBD1 agrees at 8 bases. CDR1 and CDR2 (germline): SEHNR, FQNEAQ (reference sequence). The trim removed 5 bases at V and 4 bases at J, leaving 5 bases unmatched. The CDR3 consists of 14 residues. The CDR3 sequence is CASSPDRGADTQYF. The DNA for the CDR3 is TGTGCCAGCAGCCCCGACAGGGGTGCAGATACGCAGTATTTT.

The rearrangement joins TRBV7-2 to TRBJ2-1; 10 positions agree with TRBD2. With 7 bases clipped from V and 5 bases from J, the junction kept 8 bases outside the gene matches. Germline V CDR1 and CDR2: SGHTA, FQGNSA. This CDR3 has 15 residues. Written as DNA, the CDR3 is TGTGCCAGCACTCCTTCTAGCGGGAGAGACAATGAGCAGTTCTTC. It specifies CASTPSSGRDNEQFF.

This clonotype was seen at least ten times. The V call is TRBV21-1, the J call TRBJ2-3; the D segment call TRBD2 is taken from the table without a DNA check. TRBV21-1 is flagged as a pseudogene. The CDR3 runs 16 residues. Here the CDR3 DNA reads TGTGCCAGCAGCAATATAGCGGGGCCCTCGGGAGATACGCAGTATTTT. Its protein is CASSNIAGPSGDTQYF.